The clone carrying this T cell receptor (beta chain) has just a few counts. The sample comes from a study of blood T cells in healthy people across ages. Next came a second PCR, run for about 6 to 12 cycles, which used a sample-barcoded 5' primer along with a J-beta primer mix. TCRdb recomputed calls from the 5' RACE reads with MiXCR, one row per CDR3 protein. The table has around 1.5 million distinct CDR3 sequences, roughly 30% seen once. The sequenced sample consisted of blood. This sequence originates from a woman aged 25 to 39 in good health.

CDR3 nucleotides: TGCAGTGCTAGCCACGGACTAGCGGGAGTTTGGCAGGAGGAGCAGTTCTTC. Translating gives CSASHGLAGVWQEEQFF. The V and J genes are TRBV20-1 and TRBJ2-1; 13 bases match TRBD2. The germline gives CDR1 DFQATT, CDR2 SNEGSKA (reference sequence). The V and J ends lost 3 bases and 10 bases, in that order; junction bases with no gene match: 15. The CDR3 extends over 17 amino acids.